The 26 T cell receptor beta chains presented below share a single source sample, sequenced in a study of cytomegalovirus exposure and HLA in healthy donors. PCR was performed using 60 Vbeta and 13 Jbeta primers. The assay was immunoSEQ multiplex PCR, and TCRdb's table has in-frame clones only and misses some. This sample carries about 160,000 clones, about 76% of them seen once, and the ten largest clones take about 2%. The sample comprised PBMCs. Receptors originate from a female donor in good health and CMV-seronegative.

The rearrangement joins TRBV6-5 to TRBJ1-4, with 8 bases fitting TRBD1. CDR1 and CDR2 from the germline V gene are MNHEY and SVGAGI. V lost 2 bases and J lost 8; bases outside the gene matches: 10. The CDR3 has 16 residues. DNA of the CDR3: TGTGCCAGCAGTTACGCAGCAACAGGGGGGTACGAAAAACTGTTTTTT. The encoded protein is CASSYAATGGYEKLFF.

V usage is TRBV7-8 and J usage is TRBJ2-7; no reliable D call. With 3 bases removed from V and 2 bases from J, the gap between germline ends came to 8 bases. Germline CDR1 is SGHVS and CDR2 is FQNEAQ. The CDR3 has 13 residues. The DNA of the CDR3 is TGTGCCAGCAGCTTTCCACCAGCCTACGAGCAGTACTTC. Its translation: CASSFPPAYEQYF.

J is TRBJ2-7 and V is TRBV7-2; D gene uncertain. Trimming left V 0 bases short and J 3 bases short, with 12 bases between. Germline V CDR1 and CDR2: SGHTA, FQGNSA. CDR3 length: 15 residues. CDR3 region: CASSLAPGYVYEQYF. The CDR3 DNA sequence: TGTGCCAGCAGCTTAGCGCCCGGGTACGTCTACGAGCAGTACTTC.

This clone was counted once. The V call is TRBV5-1, the J call TRBJ2-3, with 9 bases lining up with TRBD2. Losses at the gene ends were 3 bases for V and 3 bases for J; bases not matched to a gene: 2. Germline V gene sequence: CDR1 SGHRS, CDR2 YFSETQ. There are 14 residues in the CDR3. The CDR3 spells CASSSSGRTDTQYF. Here the CDR3 DNA reads TGCGCCAGCAGCTCCAGCGGGAGGACAGATACGCAGTATTTT. Filled out from reference TRBV5-1 and TRBJ2-3, the complete variable domain reads KAGVTQTPRYLIKTRGQQVTLSCSPISGHRSVSWYQQTPGQGLQFLFEYFSETQRNKGNFPGRFSGRQFSNSRSEMNVSTLELGDSALYLCASSSSGRTDTQYFGPGTRLTVL.

The chain couples TRBV5-1 to TRBJ2-1, with 7 bases that match TRBD1. Germline CDR1 reads SGHRS; CDR2 reads YFSETQ. Germline trimming cut 2 bases from V and 3 bases from J; bases unmatched to any gene: 5. CDR3 length equals 15 residues. This CDR3 is CASSFSTGDYNEQFF. CDR3 in DNA: TGCGCCAGCAGCTTCTCTACAGGGGACTACAATGAGCAGTTCTTC.

This chain uses TRBV21-1 with TRBJ2-7; the table's D call, TRBD2, has no DNA check behind it. TRBV21-1 is assigned pseudogene status. This CDR3 is built from 14 residues. The CDR3 loop reads CARRCGAGLSEQYF. The CDR3 DNA reads as TGTGCCCGTCGGTGTGGAGCGGGCTTGAGCGAGCAGTACTTC.

Note on this clone: The same CDR3 is also encoded by other DNA sequences in this sample. This chain connects TRBV7-9 to TRBJ2-7, with TRBD1 identical over 10 bases. This CDR3 comprises 13 residues. CDR1 and CDR2 (germline): SEHNR, FQNEAQ (reference sequence). V gave up 5 bases and J gave up 5 bases; unmatched junction bases: 3. CDR3 DNA sequence: TGTGCCAGCAGCCCGGACAGGGGGGACGAGCAGTACTTC. Residues: CASSPDRGDEQYF.

The chain employs TRBV7-9 and TRBJ1-6; weak D call: TRBD1 (5 bases). The CDR3 sequence is 14 residues long. V was clipped by 5 bases and J by 8 bases, with 13 bases between them. The germline gives CDR1 SEHNR, CDR2 FQNEAQ (reference sequence). CDR3 nucleotide sequence: TGTGCCAGCAGCCCAAGACAGTTTTATTCACCCCTCCACTTT. Encoded protein: CASSPRQFYSPLHF.

The rearrangement uses TRBV2 and TRBJ2-7; 8 bases fit TRBD1. This CDR3 has 14 residues. The germline gives CDR1 SNHLY, CDR2 FYNNEI. V shed 7 bases and J 3 bases; nucleotides not matched to a gene: 8. For the CDR3, the DNA is TGTGCCAGCACCAAGGGACAGGACCGCTACGAGCAGTACTTC. This sequence encodes CASTKGQDRYEQYF.

The V gene is TRBV11-2, the J gene TRBJ2-2; D remains unclear. This CDR3 has 13 residues. The V end was cut by 4 bases, the J end by 6 bases, with 9 bases between. Germline-derived CDR1 and CDR2 are SGHAT and FQNNGV. In nucleotides, the CDR3 is TGTGCCAGCAGCTCGACTCTGGCCGGGGAGCTGTTTTTT. Translated, it gives CASSSTLAGELFF.

The rearrangement uses TRBV7-9 and TRBJ1-1; possibly TRBD1 for D (5 bases). This CDR3 is built from 14 residues. Between the trimmed V and J ends, which lost 1 base and 7 bases, there was a span of 13 bases. Germline values: CDR1 SEHNR, CDR2 FQNEAQ (reference sequence). CDR3 in DNA: TGTGCCAGCAGCTTAGGAAGTCAGGGCTATGAAGCTTTCTTT. It codes for CASSLGSQGYEAFF.

This sequence joins TRBV2 and TRBJ2-7; 7 bases map to TRBD2. Germline loops: CDR1 SNHLY, CDR2 FYNNEI. With V trimmed by 8 bases and J by 4 bases, 8 bases remained unmatched. The CDR3 runs to 13 residues. The CDR3 sequence: CASGRVQGYEQYF. DNA of the CDR3: TGTGCCAGCGGGAGGGTCCAAGGGTACGAGCAGTACTTC.

J is TRBJ1-1 and V is TRBV11-2; D may be TRBD1 (5 bases). The CDR3 has 16 amino acids. Germline-derived CDR1 and CDR2 are SGHAT and FQNNGV. V lost 5 bases to trimming and J lost 4 bases, with 20 bases between them. CDR3 sequence: CASSPTFGQGSTEAFF. CDR3 nucleotide sequence: TGTGCCAGCAGCCCGACGTTCGGCCAGGGAAGCACTGAAGCTTTCTTT.

A note on this clone: Different DNA sequences within this sample yield the same CDR3. This chain links TRBV10-3 with TRBJ2-7; possible D gene TRBD2, 6 bases. The CDR3 runs to 15 residues. CDR1 is ENHRY and CDR2 is SYGVKD in the germline V gene. Trimming pared 9 bases from V and 7 bases from J, leaving 25 bases between. The CDR3 reads CAITSGAGSEGEQYF. CDR3 coding DNA: TGTGCCATTACCTCTGGGGCGGGGTCGGAGGGAGAGCAGTACTTC.

V usage is TRBV10-3 and J usage is TRBJ1-2, with 9 positions matching TRBD1. This CDR3 region has 16 residues. The junction had 11 bases not matched to a gene; V was cut back by 6 bases and J by 3 bases. Germline assignment: CDR1 ENHRY and CDR2 SYGVKD. CDR3 sequence: CAIRAGTGREDYGYTF. The CDR3 DNA reads as TGTGCCATCAGAGCGGGGACAGGGAGAGAGGACTATGGCTACACCTTC.

The J gene is TRBJ2-6, the V gene TRBV7-9; possible D gene TRBD1, 5 bases. Germline V CDR1 and CDR2: SEHNR, FQNEAQ (reference sequence). CDR3 length: 16 residues. V shed 2 bases and J shed 4 bases, with 12 bases lying between them. The DNA for the CDR3 is TGTGCCAGCAGCTTATCACAGGCCGCCGGGGCCAACGTCCTGACTTTC. Translated: CASSLSQAAGANVLTF.

The chain couples TRBV5-4 to TRBJ2-7; 9 bases match TRBD2. V lost 3 bases to trimming and J lost 4 bases; unmatched junction nucleotides: 8. CDR3 length equals 15 residues. Germline-derived CDR1 and CDR2 are SGHNT and YYREEE (reference sequence). CDR3 in amino acids: CASSSLAGAAYEQYF. CDR3 nucleotides: TGTGCCAGCAGCTCCTTAGCGGGAGCGGCATACGAGCAGTACTTC.

The gene calls are TRBV2 and TRBJ1-6; possibly TRBD1 for D (5 bases). The CDR3 is 15 residues long. The V end was cut by 1 base, the J end by 8 bases, with 12 bases between. Looked up from germline, CDR1 is SNHLY and CDR2 is FYNNEI. Here the CDR3 DNA reads TGTGCCAGCAGTGAAGGGCAGGGTAGTCATTCACCCCTCCACTTT. This codes for CASSEGQGSHSPLHF.

The J gene is TRBJ1-5, the V gene TRBV30, with 11 bases identical to TRBD1. Unmatched junction bases numbered 4, after V lost 0 bases and J lost 3 bases. This CDR3 is built from 16 residues. The germline V gene encodes CDR1 GTSNPN and CDR2 SVGIG (reference sequence). The CDR3 DNA follows: TGTGCCTGGAGTGTAGGGACAGGGGGTCACAATCAGCCCCAGCATTTT. Protein product: CAWSVGTGGHNQPQHF. Full variable domain (outside the CDR3, taken from reference TRBV30 and TRBJ1-5): SQTIHQWPATLVQPVGSPLSLECTVEGTSNPNLYWYRQAAGRGLQLLFYSVGIGQISSEVPQNLSASRPQDRQFILSSKKLLLSDSGFYLCAWSVGTGGHNQPQHFGDGTRLSIL.

The CDR3 bases are TGCGCCAGCAGCTATGGAGGGGCCAATCAGCCCCAGCATTTT. Translating gives CASSYGGANQPQHF. This chain links TRBV5-1 with TRBJ1-5; possible D gene TRBD1, 5 bases. Germline loops: CDR1 SGHRS, CDR2 YFSETQ. Trimming took 3 bases from V and 3 from J, leaving 10 bases between them. The length of the CDR3 is 14 residues.

The chain joins TRBV7-9 to TRBJ1-2; perhaps TRBD1 as D (5 bases). The V end lost 3 bases, the J end lost 8 bases, and 10 bases lay between the germline ends. Germline CDR1 SEHNR, CDR2 FQNEAQ (reference sequence). The length of the CDR3 is 12 residues. CDR3 residues: CASSFGGQGYTF. The DNA for the CDR3 is TGTGCCAGCAGCTTCGGGGGTCAGGGCTACACCTTC.

The rearrangement uses TRBV2 and TRBJ1-1; the D gene is possibly TRBD1 (5 bases). Trimming removed 6 bases at V and 3 bases at J, with 11 bases between. The CDR3 consists of 13 residues. CDR1 is SNHLY, CDR2 FYNNEI, per germline. CDR3: CASRAGLYTEAFF. The CDR3 region has the DNA TGTGCCAGCAGGGCAGGGCTTTACACTGAAGCTTTCTTT.

The rearrangement joins TRBV7-2 to TRBJ2-1, with 7 bases fitting TRBD2. This CDR3 contains 15 residues. Germline values: CDR1 SGHTA, CDR2 FQGNSA. J lost 9 bases, V lost 7 bases, and 15 bases had no gene match. Here the CDR3 DNA reads TGTGCCAGCAAAAGTCAGGCGGGAGAATGGGGTGAGCAGTTCTTC. It specifies CASKSQAGEWGEQFF. Variable domain in full (rest from reference TRBV7-2 and TRBJ2-1): GAGVSQSPSNKVTEKGKDVELRCDPISGHTALYWYRQSLGQGLEFLIYFQGNSAPDKSGLPSDRFSAERTGGSVSTLTIQRTQQEDSAVYLCASKSQAGEWGEQFFGPGTRLTVL.

Only a few counts were recorded for this clone. The chain carries TRBV18 and TRBJ1-4, with TRBD1 identical over 9 bases. The trim removed 6 bases at V and 0 bases at J, leaving 8 bases unmatched. This CDR3 has 17 residues. Germline V CDR1 and CDR2: KGHSH, LQKENI. The CDR3 bases are TGTGCCAGCTCGACTGGACAGGGGACGTCAACTAATGAAAAACTGTTTTTT. Protein product: CASSTGQGTSTNEKLFF.

The CDR3 nucleotides read TGTGCCAGTAGTATAGCCCCCGGGACACTCCACGAGCAGTACTTC. Protein sequence: CASSIAPGTLHEQYF. The chain uses TRBV19 and TRBJ2-7; D is possibly TRBD1 (6 bases). There are 15 residues in the CDR3. Germline V gene data show CDR1 as LNHDA and CDR2 as SQIVND (reference sequence). The V gene lost 1 base and the J gene lost 5 bases, with 15 bases spanning the gap.

In this sample, this clone turned up a few times. V gene TRBV5-1 combines with J gene TRBJ1-4; TRBD1 is a possible D gene (6 bases). Germline V gene lookup returns CDR1 SGHRS and CDR2 YFSETQ. The ends were cut back, 6 bases at V and 1 base at J, with 16 bases in the middle. The CDR3 extends over 16 amino acids. CDR3 sequence (DNA): TGCGCCAGCACCCCGGGGGGGCTGGGAACTAATGAAAAACTGTTTTTT. Translating it yields CASTPGGLGTNEKLFF.